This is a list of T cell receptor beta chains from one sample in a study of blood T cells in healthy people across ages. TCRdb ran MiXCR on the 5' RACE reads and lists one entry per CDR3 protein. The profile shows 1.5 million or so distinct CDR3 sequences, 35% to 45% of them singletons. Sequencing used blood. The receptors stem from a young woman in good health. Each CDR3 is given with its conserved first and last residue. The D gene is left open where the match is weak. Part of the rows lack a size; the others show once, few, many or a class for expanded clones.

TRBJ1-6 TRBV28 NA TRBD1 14 CASSAAGGYSPLHF TGTGCCAGCAGTGCGGCAGGGGGTTATTCACCCCTCCACTTT
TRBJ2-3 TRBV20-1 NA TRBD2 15 CSARRGGGNTDTQYF TGCAGTGCTAGACGCGGGGGGGGTAACACAGATACGCAGTATTTT
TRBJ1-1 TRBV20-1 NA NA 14 CSARAAGWNTEAFF TGCAGTGCTAGAGCAGCGGGTTGGAACACTGAAGCTTTCTTT
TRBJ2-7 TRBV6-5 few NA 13 CASTMGASYEQYF TGTGCCAGCACCATGGGAGCTTCCTACGAGCAGTACTTC
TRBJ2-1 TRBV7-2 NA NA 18 CASSSPGAGGARYNEQFF TGTGCCAGCAGCTCCCCAGGGGCAGGCGGGGCAAGATACAATGAGCAGTTCTTC
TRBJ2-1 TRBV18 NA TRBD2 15 CASSAGTSGKYEQFF TGTGCCAGCTCAGCCGGGACTAGCGGGAAGTATGAGCAGTTCTTC
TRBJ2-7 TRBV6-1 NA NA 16 CASSEVSPRPTYEQYF TGTGCCAGCAGTGAAGTATCCCCGAGACCCACCTACGAGCAGTACTTC
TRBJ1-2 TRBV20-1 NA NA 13 CSARRAPGYGYTF TGCAGTGCTCGCAGGGCCCCGGGATATGGCTACACCTTC
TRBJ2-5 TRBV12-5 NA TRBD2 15 CASGFGGGAYNEQYF TGTGCTAGTGGTTTCGGGGGGGGAGCCTACAATGAGCAGTACTTC
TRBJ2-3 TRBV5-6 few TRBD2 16 CASSSPLAGLTDTQYF TGTGCCAGCAGCTCGCCCCTAGCGGGTCTCACAGATACGCAGTATTTT
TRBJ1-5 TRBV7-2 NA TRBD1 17 CASSEGKTGWGNQPQHF TGTGCCAGCAGTGAAGGCAAGACAGGGTGGGGCAATCAGCCCCAGCATTTT
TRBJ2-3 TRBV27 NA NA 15 CASTTSVSHTDTQYF TGTGCCAGCACCACCTCCGTCTCCCACACAGATACGCAGTATTTT
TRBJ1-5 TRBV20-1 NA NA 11 CSAKSSWAQHF TGCAGTGCTAAGTCGTCCTGGGCCCAGCATTTT
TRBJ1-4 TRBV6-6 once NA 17 CASSYSMSQGLNEKLFF TGTGCCAGCAGTTACTCGATGAGCCAGGGACTTAATGAAAAACTGTTTTTT
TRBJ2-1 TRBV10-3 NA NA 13 CPISEYSYNEQFF TGCCCCATCAGTGAGTACAGCTACAATGAGCAGTTCTTC
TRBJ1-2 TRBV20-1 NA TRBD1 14 CSAPPGQGANGYTF TGCAGTGCCCCCCCGGGACAGGGGGCGAATGGCTACACCTTC
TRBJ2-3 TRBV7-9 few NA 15 CASSLGVMGAHTQYF TGTGCCAGCAGCTTAGGGGTCATGGGCGCCCATACGCAGTATTTT
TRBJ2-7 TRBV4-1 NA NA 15 CASSQVGQSLHEQYF TGCGCCAGCAGCCAAGTGGGGCAATCACTGCACGAGCAGTACTTC
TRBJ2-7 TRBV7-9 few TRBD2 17 CASSFREDPTPTYEQYF TGTGCTAGCAGCTTTCGGGAGGACCCGACGCCTACCTACGAGCAGTACTTC
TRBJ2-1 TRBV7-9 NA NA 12 CASSHAVGEQFF TGTGCCAGCAGCCATGCCGTAGGTGAGCAGTTCTTC
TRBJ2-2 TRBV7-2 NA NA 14 CASSLVPGAGELFF TGTGCCAGCAGCTTAGTTCCGGGGGCCGGGGAGCTGTTTTTT
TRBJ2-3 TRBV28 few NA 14 CASRLGQSTDTQYF TGTGCCAGCAGGCTCGGACAGAGCACAGATACGCAGTATTTT
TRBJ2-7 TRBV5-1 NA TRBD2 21 CASSLPPAGTSGGTTYNEQYF TGCGCCAGCAGCTTGCCCCCGGCCGGGACTAGCGGGGGGACTACCTACAATGAGCAGTACTTC
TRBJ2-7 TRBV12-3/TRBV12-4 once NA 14 CASSFGPGGHEQYF TGTGCCAGCAGTTTCGGACCAGGCGGCCACGAGCAGTACTTC
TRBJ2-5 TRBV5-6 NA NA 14 CAVGSPTSQETQYF TGTGCCGTAGGCAGTCCAACGAGCCAAGAGACCCAGTACTTC
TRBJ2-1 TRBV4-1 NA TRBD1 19 CASSHDSLTGTGVPYEQFF TGCGCCAGCAGCCATGACTCCCTTACCGGGACAGGGGTCCCCTACGAGCAGTTCTTC
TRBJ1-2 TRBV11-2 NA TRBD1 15 CASSSPGDRVYGYTF TGTGCCAGCAGCTCACCAGGGGACAGGGTCTATGGCTACACCTTC
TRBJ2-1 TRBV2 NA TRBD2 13 CAGLAGGDNEQFF TGTGCCGGGCTAGCGGGTGGGGACAATGAGCAGTTCTTC
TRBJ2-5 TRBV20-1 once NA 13 CSATLPSQETQYF TGCAGTGCTACCCTTCCATCGCAAGAGACCCAGTACTTC
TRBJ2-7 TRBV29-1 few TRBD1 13 CSVDGQGDYEQYF TGCAGCGTTGACGGACAGGGGGACTACGAGCAGTACTTC
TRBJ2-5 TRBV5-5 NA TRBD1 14 CASSQTGGWETQYF TGTGCCAGCAGCCAGACAGGGGGCTGGGAGACCCAGTACTTC
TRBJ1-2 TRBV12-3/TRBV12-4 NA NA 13 CASSSSPITGYTF TGTGCCAGCAGTTCCTCCCCGATCACGGGCTACACCTTC
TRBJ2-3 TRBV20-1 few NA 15 CSAPGASGPTDTQYF TGCAGTGCCCCGGGGGCTAGCGGTCCCACAGATACGCAGTATTTT
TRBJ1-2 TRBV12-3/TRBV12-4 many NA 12 CASSLLGGGYTF TGTGCCAGCAGTTTATTGGGCGGCGGCTACACCTTC
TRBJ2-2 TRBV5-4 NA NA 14 CASSLAREAGELFF TGTGCCAGCAGCTTGGCCAGGGAAGCCGGGGAGCTGTTTTTT
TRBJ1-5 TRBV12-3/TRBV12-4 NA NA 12 CASSLWGQPQHF TGTGCCAGCAGTCTATGGGGTCAGCCCCAGCATTTT
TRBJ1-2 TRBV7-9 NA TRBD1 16 CASSSTQWTGVVGYTF TGTGCCAGCAGCTCAACCCAATGGACAGGGGTGGTTGGCTACACCTTC
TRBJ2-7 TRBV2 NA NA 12 CASAGLPQEQYF TGTGCCAGCGCGGGTCTCCCCCAGGAGCAGTACTTC
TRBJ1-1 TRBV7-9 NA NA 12 CASSLRGRAAFF TGTGCCAGCAGCTTACGAGGCAGGGCGGCTTTCTTT
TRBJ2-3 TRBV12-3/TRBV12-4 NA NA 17 CASSFSAAASSTDTQYF TGTGCCAGCAGTTTCTCGGCAGCCGCATCTAGCACAGATACGCAGTATTTT
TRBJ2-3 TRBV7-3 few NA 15 CASSSTSFSADTQYF TGTGCCAGCAGCTCTACTAGTTTTAGTGCAGATACGCAGTATTTT
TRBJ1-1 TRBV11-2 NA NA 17 CASSLGLNSRGPTEAFF TGTGCCAGCAGCTTGGGTTTGAACAGTCGGGGTCCCACTGAAGCTTTCTTT
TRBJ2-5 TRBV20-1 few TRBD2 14 CSARVAGVVETQYF TGCAGTGCTAGAGTAGCGGGAGTAGTAGAGACCCAGTACTTC
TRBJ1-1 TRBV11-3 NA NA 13 CTSSPRGGTEAFF TGTACCAGCAGCCCCCGGGGGGGCACTGAAGCTTTCTTT
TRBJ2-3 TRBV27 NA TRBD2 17 CASSLRPSGGLTDTQYF TGTGCCAGCAGTTTAAGACCGAGCGGGGGGCTCACAGATACGCAGTATTTT
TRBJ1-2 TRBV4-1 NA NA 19 CASSQDLTLDRGGLDGYTF TGCGCCAGCAGCCAAGATTTGACACTGGATCGGGGAGGGTTAGATGGCTACACCTTC
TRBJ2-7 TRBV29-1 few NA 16 CSVQGYTPSQAYEQYF TGCAGCGTTCAGGGGTACACTCCATCCCAAGCCTACGAGCAGTACTTC
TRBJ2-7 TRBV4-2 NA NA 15 CASSQDRGVNYEQYF TGTGCCAGCAGCCAAGATCGAGGGGTAAACTACGAGCAGTACTTC
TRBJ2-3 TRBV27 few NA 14 CASSLGREHDTQYF TGTGCCAGCAGCCTTGGTCGGGAACACGATACGCAGTATTTT
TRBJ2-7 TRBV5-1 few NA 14 CASSPFSGEYEQYF TGCGCCAGCAGCCCGTTTTCGGGAGAATACGAGCAGTACTTC
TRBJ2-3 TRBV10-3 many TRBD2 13 CAISELAADTQYF TGTGCCATCAGTGAACTAGCGGCAGATACGCAGTATTTT
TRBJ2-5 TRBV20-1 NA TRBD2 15 CSAKLAGLPQETQYF TGCAGTGCTAAACTAGCGGGCCTCCCTCAAGAGACCCAGTACTTC
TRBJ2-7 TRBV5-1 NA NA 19 CASSSQGGEIIGTYNEQYF TGCGCCAGCAGCTCCCAGGGGGGGGAAATAATCGGCACCTACAATGAGCAGTACTTC
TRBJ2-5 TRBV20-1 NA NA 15 CSARVGGGGQETQYF TGCAGTGCTAGAGTTGGAGGGGGGGGCCAAGAGACCCAGTACTTC
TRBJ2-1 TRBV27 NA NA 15 CAGSISGSLYNEQFF TGTGCCGGCAGTATATCCGGGTCCCTATACAATGAGCAGTTCTTC
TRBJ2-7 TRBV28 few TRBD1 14 CASSSQGVLGEQYF TGTGCCAGCAGTTCCCAGGGGGTACTTGGTGAGCAGTACTTC
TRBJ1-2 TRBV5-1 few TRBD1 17 CASSFHRQGVANYGYTF TGCGCCAGCAGCTTTCACCGACAGGGGGTAGCTAACTATGGCTACACCTTC